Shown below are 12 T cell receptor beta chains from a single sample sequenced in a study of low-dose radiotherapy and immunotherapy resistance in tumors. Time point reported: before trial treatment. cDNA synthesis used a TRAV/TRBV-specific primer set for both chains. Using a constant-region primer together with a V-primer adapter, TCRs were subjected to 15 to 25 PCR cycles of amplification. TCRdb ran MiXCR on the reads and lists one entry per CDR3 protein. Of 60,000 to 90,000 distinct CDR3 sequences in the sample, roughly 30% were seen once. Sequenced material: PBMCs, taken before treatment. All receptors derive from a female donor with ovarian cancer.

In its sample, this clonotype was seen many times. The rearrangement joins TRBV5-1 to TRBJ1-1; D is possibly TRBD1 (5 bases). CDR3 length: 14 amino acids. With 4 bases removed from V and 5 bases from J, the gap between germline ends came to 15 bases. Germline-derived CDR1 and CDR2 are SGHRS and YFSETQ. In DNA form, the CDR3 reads TGCGCCAGCAGCCGGGGAGGGACCAAAACTGAAGCTTTCTTT. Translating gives CASSRGGTKTEAFF.

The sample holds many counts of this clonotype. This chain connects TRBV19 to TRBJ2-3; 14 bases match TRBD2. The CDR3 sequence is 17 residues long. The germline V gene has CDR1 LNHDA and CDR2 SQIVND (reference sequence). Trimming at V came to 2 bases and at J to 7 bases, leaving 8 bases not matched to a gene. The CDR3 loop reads CASSISGTSGRRNTQYF. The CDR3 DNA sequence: TGTGCCAGTAGTATATCCGGGACTAGCGGGAGAAGGAATACGCAGTATTTT.

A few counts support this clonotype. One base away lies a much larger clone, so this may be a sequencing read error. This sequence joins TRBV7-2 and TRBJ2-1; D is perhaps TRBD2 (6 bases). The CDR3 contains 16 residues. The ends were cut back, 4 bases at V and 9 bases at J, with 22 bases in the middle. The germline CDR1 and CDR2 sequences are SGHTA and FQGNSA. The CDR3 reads CASSSGPETSRREQFF. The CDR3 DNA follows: TGTGCCAGCAGCTCGGGGCCCGAGACTAGTCGACGTGAGCAGTTCTTC.

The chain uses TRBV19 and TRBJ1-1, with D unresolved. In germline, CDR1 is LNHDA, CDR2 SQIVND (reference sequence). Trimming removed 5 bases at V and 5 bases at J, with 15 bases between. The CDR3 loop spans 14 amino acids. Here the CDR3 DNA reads TGTGCCAGTAGTGCCACGGGGTCCAGGACTGAAGCTTTCTTT. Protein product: CASSATGSRTEAFF.

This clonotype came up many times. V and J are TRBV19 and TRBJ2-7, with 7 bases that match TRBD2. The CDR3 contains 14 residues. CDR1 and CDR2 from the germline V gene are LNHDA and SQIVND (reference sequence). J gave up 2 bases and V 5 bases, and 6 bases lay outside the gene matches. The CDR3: CASSPTGGTYEQYF. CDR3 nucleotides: TGTGCCAGTAGTCCTACGGGAGGTACCTACGAGCAGTACTTC.

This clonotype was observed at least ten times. CDR3 sequence: CASSYSGGHQPQHF. The CDR3 DNA sequence: TGTGCCAGCAGTTACTCTGGGGGGCATCAGCCCCAGCATTTT. V usage is TRBV6-2 or TRBV6-3 and J usage is TRBJ1-5; D perhaps matches TRBD1 (6 bases). CDR1 is MNHEY, CDR2 SVGEGT, per germline. V lost 0 bases and J 5 bases, leaving 8 bases between the germline ends. This CDR3 is 14 amino acids long.

Here the CDR3 DNA reads TGTGCCAGCACCCTCCAGGGATCCTATAATTCACCCCTCCACTTT. Translated, it gives CASTLQGSYNSPLHF. The chain combines TRBV5-3 with TRBJ1-6; tentatively, D is TRBD1 (5 bases). TRBV5-3 qualifies as an ORF whose function is uncertain. Trimming left V 8 bases short and J 1 base short, with 13 bases between. This CDR3 region has 15 residues.

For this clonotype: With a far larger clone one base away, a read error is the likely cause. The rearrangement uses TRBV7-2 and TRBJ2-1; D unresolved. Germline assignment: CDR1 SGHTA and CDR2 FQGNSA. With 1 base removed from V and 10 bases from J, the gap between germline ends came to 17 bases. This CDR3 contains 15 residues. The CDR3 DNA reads TGTGCCAGCAGCTTAGAGAGAGTTACTCTCTACGAGCAGTTCTTC. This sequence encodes CASSLERVTLYEQFF.

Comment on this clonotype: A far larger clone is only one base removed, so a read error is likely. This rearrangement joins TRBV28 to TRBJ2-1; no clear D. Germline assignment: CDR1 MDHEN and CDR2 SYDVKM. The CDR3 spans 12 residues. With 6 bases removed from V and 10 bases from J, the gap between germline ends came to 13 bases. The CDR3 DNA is TGTGCCAGCAGCCGCAATACCTACGAGCAGTTCTTC. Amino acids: CASSRNTYEQFF. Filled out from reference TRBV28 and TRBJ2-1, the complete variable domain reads DVKVTQSSRYLVKRTGEKVFLECVQDMDHENMFWYRQDPGLGLRLIYFSYDVKMKEKGDIPEGYSVSREKKERFSLILESASTNQTSMYLCASSRNTYEQFFGPGTRLTVL.

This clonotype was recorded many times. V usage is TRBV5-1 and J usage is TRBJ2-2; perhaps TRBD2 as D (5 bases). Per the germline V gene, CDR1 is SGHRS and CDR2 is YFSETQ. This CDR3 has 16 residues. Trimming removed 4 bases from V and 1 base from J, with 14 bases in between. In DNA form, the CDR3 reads TGCGCCAGCAGCGCTCAGACCAGCGGGAACACCGGGGAGCTGTTTTTT. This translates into CASSAQTSGNTGELFF.

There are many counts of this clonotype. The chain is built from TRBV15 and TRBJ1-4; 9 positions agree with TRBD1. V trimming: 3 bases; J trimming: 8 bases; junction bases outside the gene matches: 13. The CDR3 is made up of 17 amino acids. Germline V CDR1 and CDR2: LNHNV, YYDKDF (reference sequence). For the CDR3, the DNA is TGTGCCACCAGCAGGGAAAACCCCGGGACAGGGAGAGAAAAACTGTTTTTT. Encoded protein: CATSRENPGTGREKLFF.

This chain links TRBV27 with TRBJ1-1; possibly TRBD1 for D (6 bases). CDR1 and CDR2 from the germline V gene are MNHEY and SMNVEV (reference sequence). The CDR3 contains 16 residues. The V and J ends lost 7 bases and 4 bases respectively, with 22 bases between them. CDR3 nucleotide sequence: TGTGCCAGCATTGATTACTCTCGTGGGGGGCGCACTGAAGCTTTCTTT. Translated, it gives CASIDYSRGGRTEAFF.